One T cell receptor beta chain is described in this entry. Some clones are missing from TCRdb's copy, which holds only in-frame ones; the method was immunoSEQ multiplex PCR. This table has some 90,000 clones, roughly nine tenths appearing once. This specimen comes from a study of blood T cell repertoires in COVID-19. This clonotype was sampled from an elderly woman with active COVID-19. Sequencing used peripheral blood.

CDR3 sequence (DNA): TGTGCCAGCAGTTTAGCCTCGGGTGCCTACACCTTC. Amino acid sequence: CASSLASGAYTF. The V and J genes are TRBV28 and TRBJ1-2; no firm D call. Germline V lookup: CDR1 MDHEN, CDR2 SYDVKM. The CDR3 has 12 amino acids. V lost 2 bases, J lost 10 bases, and 11 bases lay in between.